Each of the 19 T cell receptor beta chains below was sequenced from the same sample in a study of blood T cell repertoires in COVID-19. Method: immunoSEQ multiplex PCR; TCRdb's copy keeps in-frame clones and lacks some. Here the sample spans 250,000 or so clones, over 75% being singletons. Sequencing used PBMCs or T cells enriched from blood (not recorded which). These receptors originate from a woman between 40 and 50 years old who had been exposed to COVID-19.

V is TRBV6-5 and J is TRBJ2-5; 7 bases are a match to TRBD2. CDR1 is MNHEY and CDR2 is SVGAGI in the germline V gene. The junction had 6 bases not matched to a gene; V was cut back by 6 bases and J by 2 bases. This CDR3 is 14 amino acids long. This CDR3 is CASRPAGVQETQYF. CDR3 bases: TGTGCCAGCAGGCCGGCGGGGGTACAAGAGACCCAGTACTTC.

This clone was detected only a few times. This rearrangement joins TRBV7-2 to TRBJ1-3, with 9 bases fitting TRBD1. The V and J ends lost 0 bases and 0 bases, in that order; junction bases with no gene match: 15. Germline V gene lookup returns CDR1 SGHTA and CDR2 FQGNSA. CDR3 length: 21 amino acids. The CDR3 reads CASSLAHPGQGRIHSGNTIYF. CDR3 nucleotides: TGTGCCAGCAGCTTAGCCCATCCGGGACAGGGACGAATACACTCTGGAAACACCATATATTTT.

Of note for this clone: The junction departs from germline at one end; a sequencing error may be responsible. The genes are TRBV3-1 (or the pseudogene TRBV3-2) and TRBJ1-1; D is ambiguous. The CDR3 has 14 residues. CDR1 is LGHDT, CDR2 YNNKEL, per germline (reference sequence). The CDR3 sequence: CASSQVPGADEVFF. Written as DNA, the CDR3 is TGTGCCAGCAGCCAGGTTCCGGGAGCCGACGAAGTTTTCTTT.

The rearrangement joins TRBV19 to TRBJ2-2; 10 bases map to TRBD1. CDR3 length: 18 amino acids. Germline CDR1 reads LNHDA; CDR2 reads SQIVND (reference sequence). The J segment lost 5 bases and the V segment lost 4 bases, leaving 13 bases of the junction unmatched. CDR3 coding DNA: TGTGCCAGTAGTACCTTCGGTACCCGGGGACAGGGGACCGGGGAGCTGTTTTTT. Its protein is CASSTFGTRGQGTGELFF.

J is TRBJ1-4 and V is TRBV12-3 or TRBV12-4, with D uncertain. V lost 6 bases and J 7 bases, leaving 12 bases between the germline ends. The CDR3 sequence is 13 residues long. CDR3 nucleotide sequence: TGTGCCAGCAGCCAAAGTCGGGGTGAAAAACTGTTTTTT. Translating gives CASSQSRGEKLFF.

The chain joins TRBV20-1 to TRBJ2-1, with 10 bases aligning to TRBD2. V lost 3 bases and J lost 7; bases outside the gene matches: 6. This CDR3 comprises 14 residues. Germline values: CDR1 DFQATT, CDR2 SNEGSKA (reference sequence). The CDR3 DNA follows: TGCAGTGCTAGTTTCCTAGCGGGGGCAAATGAGCAGTTCTTC. It is translated as CSASFLAGANEQFF.

The gene calls are TRBV25-1 and TRBJ2-1, with D perhaps matching TRBD1 (6 bases). The CDR3 is 14 amino acids. From germline, CDR1 is MGHDK and CDR2 SYGVNS. The V and J ends lost 2 bases and 10 bases respectively, with 15 bases between them. CDR3 sequence reads: CASSEKQGKWEQFF. The CDR3 nucleotides read TGTGCCAGCAGTGAAAAACAGGGAAAGTGGGAGCAGTTCTTC.

Ten or more counts support this clone. The chain has TRBV18 and TRBJ1-6, with 10 bases that match TRBD1. Germline trimming cut 5 bases from V and 8 bases from J; bases unmatched to any gene: 6. Germline lookup yields CDR1 KGHSH and CDR2 LQKENI. The CDR3 runs to 15 residues. Here the CDR3 reads CASSTTGTGDSPLHF. CDR3 sequence (DNA): TGTGCCAGCTCAACGACCGGGACAGGGGATTCACCCCTCCACTTT. The entire variable domain, with the rest obtained from reference TRBV18 and TRBJ1-6, is as follows: NAGVMQNPRHLVRRRGQEARLRCSPMKGHSHVYWYRQLPEEGLKFMVYLQKENIIDESGMPKERFSAEFPKEGPSILRIQQVVRGDSAAYFCASSTTGTGDSPLHFGNGTRLTVT.

The chain combines TRBV7-8 with TRBJ1-1; TRBD1 is a possible D gene (6 bases). Looked up from germline, CDR1 is SGHVS and CDR2 is FQNEAQ. The CDR3 contains 14 residues. V shed 6 bases and J shed 0 bases, with 11 bases lying between them. The CDR3 sequence is CASSPDSMNTEAFF. CDR3 DNA sequence: TGTGCCAGCAGTCCGGACAGTATGAACACTGAAGCTTTCTTT.

This rearrangement joins TRBV19 to TRBJ1-5; 7 bases map to TRBD1. Germline loops: CDR1 LNHDA, CDR2 SQIVND (reference sequence). The ends lost 8 bases at V and 6 bases at J; junction bases unmatched: 10. The CDR3 consists of 14 residues. In nucleotides, the CDR3 is TGTGCCAGTCGTAACTCAGGGGGAGGTCAGCCCCAGCATTTT. It is translated as CASRNSGGGQPQHF.

This chain uses TRBV5-1 with TRBJ1-4; 7 nucleotides agree with TRBD1. There are 14 residues in the CDR3. The V gene end was trimmed by 0 bases and the J gene end by 5 bases; junction bases not matched to a gene: 1. Per germline, CDR1 SGHRS and CDR2 YFSETQ. The CDR3: CASSLGDSNEKLFF. DNA for the CDR3: TGCGCCAGCAGCTTGGGGGACAGCAATGAAAAACTGTTTTTT.

A remark on this clone: A read error may produce the germline difference seen at one junction end. CDR3 amino acids: CASSTGLVTDTQYF. In nucleotides, the CDR3 is TGTGCCAGCAGCACCGGACTTGTCACAGATACGCAGTATTTT. The chain employs TRBV5-1 and TRBJ2-3; the D gene is possibly TRBD2 (5 bases). Germline V gives CDR1 SGHRS, CDR2 YFSETQ. This CDR3 is 14 amino acids long.

V and J are TRBV5-6 and TRBJ1-5; no clear D gene. With 1 base removed from V and 0 bases from J, the gap between germline ends came to 8 bases. Looked up from germline, CDR1 is SGHDT and CDR2 is YYEEEE. The CDR3 contains 15 residues. The DNA for the CDR3 is TGTGCCAGCAGCTTGATGGCCGTTAGCAATCAGCCCCAGCATTTT. This sequence encodes CASSLMAVSNQPQHF.

The chain recombines TRBV19 with TRBJ1-2; D is possibly TRBD1 (5 bases). The V end was cut by 0 bases, the J end by 2 bases, with 10 bases between. Per the germline V gene, CDR1 is LNHDA and CDR2 is SQIVND (reference sequence). This CDR3 has 15 amino acids. The CDR3 nucleotides read TGTGCCAGTAGTATAGATGAGAGACAGAACTATGGCTACACCTTC. Translated, it gives CASSIDERQNYGYTF.

This sequence joins TRBV5-6 and TRBJ2-3, with D possibly being TRBD1 (6 bases). The CDR3 runs to 17 residues. Trimming shortened V by 0 bases and J by 2 bases, and 16 bases separated the two germline ends. The germline CDR1 and CDR2 sequences are SGHDT and YYEEEE. CDR3 sequence: CASSLEGRGLNTDTQYF. The CDR3 DNA is TGTGCCAGCAGCTTGGAGGGCAGGGGCCTTAACACAGATACGCAGTATTTT.

The CDR3 spells CASRPFRDRRNTEAFF. The DNA for the CDR3 is TGCGCCAGCAGGCCATTCCGGGACAGAAGGAACACTGAAGCTTTCTTT. V is TRBV10-1 and J is TRBJ1-1, with 7 bases matching TRBD1. This CDR3 has 16 amino acids. The germline gives CDR1 WNHNN, CDR2 SYGVQD (reference sequence). Trimming took 6 bases from V and 1 from J; bases not matched to a gene: 11.

The rearrangement uses TRBV28 and TRBJ2-4, with TRBD1 as a possible D gene (6 bases). Trimming stripped 5 bases from V and 3 bases from J, with 14 bases between. This CDR3 is built from 15 residues. Germline CDR1 is MDHEN and CDR2 is SYDVKM. Written as DNA, the CDR3 is TGTGCCAGCAGTACAACGACAGGTTTCAAAAACATTCAGTACTTC. This encodes CASSTTTGFKNIQYF.

The rearrangement uses TRBV12-5 and TRBJ1-1; no clear D gene. The CDR3 runs to 12 residues. In germline, CDR1 is LGHNT, CDR2 FRNRAP. The V end was cut by 4 bases, the J end by 8 bases, with 11 bases between. The CDR3 DNA reads TGTGCTAGTGGTTCTGGGCCAGCAGAAGCTTTCTTT. Encoded protein: CASGSGPAEAFF. The complete variable domain, with remaining parts taken from reference TRBV12-5 and TRBJ1-1, reads DARVTQTPRHKVTEMGQEVTMRCQPILGHNTVFWYRQTMMQGLELLAYFRNRAPLDDSGMPKDRFSAEMPDATLATLKIQPSEPRDSAVYFCASGSGPAEAFFGQGTRLTVV.

The chain recombines TRBV24-1 with TRBJ2-3, with 7 bases identical to TRBD1. CDR3 length equals 14 residues. The trim removed 3 bases at V and 4 bases at J, leaving 3 bases unmatched. Germline CDR1 is KGHDR and CDR2 is SFDVKD. CDR3 sequence (DNA): TGTGCCACCAGTGATCTCGACAGGGCAGATACGCAGTATTTT. Encoded protein: CATSDLDRADTQYF.